The 20 T cell receptor beta chains presented below share a single source sample, sequenced in a study of shared clonotypes between healthy human individuals. TCRdb's table, derived via immunoSEQ multiplex PCR, lists solely in-frame clones and lacks some. The sample carries some 1 million clones, roughly 70% recorded once. Sequenced sample: memory CD4+ T cells sorted from blood. Subset described: CD45RA-negative fraction. The receptors were gathered from a man aged 18 to 30 in good health.

V and J are TRBV7-8 and TRBJ2-5; D is unclear. The germline V gene has CDR1 SGHVS and CDR2 FQNEAQ. There are 13 residues in the CDR3. V lost 1 base and J lost 7, with 10 bases in between. The CDR3 nucleotides read TGTGCCAGCAGCTTAGATACTGTAGGGACCCAGTACTTC. It translates to CASSLDTVGTQYF.

As to this clone: A clone one base away is much larger, so this may be a read error. The chain's CDR3 is CASSLGQGNNQPQHF. The CDR3 DNA reads TGTGCCAGCAGCTTAGGACAGGGTAACAATCAGCCCCAGCATTTT. The chain recombines TRBV11-2 with TRBJ1-5; 7 nucleotides agree with TRBD1. The ends lost 1 base at V and 3 bases at J; junction bases unmatched: 3. Germline CDR1 and CDR2: SGHAT and FQNNGV. CDR3 length equals 15 residues. Supplemented by reference TRBV11-2 and TRBJ1-5, the full variable domain reads EAGVAQSPRYKIIEKRQSVAFWCNPISGHATLYWYQQILGQGPKLLIQFQNNGVVDDSQLPKDRFSAERLKGVDSTLKIQPAKLEDSAVYLCASSLGQGNNQPQHFGDGTRLSIL.

The genes are TRBV18 and TRBJ1-2; tentative D call: TRBD1 (6 bases). Trimming pared 0 bases from V and 8 bases from J, leaving 10 bases between. Germline CDR1 KGHSH, CDR2 LQKENI. The CDR3 contains 13 residues. CDR3 sequence reads: CASSPPDSRGYTF. The CDR3 bases are TGTGCCAGCTCACCACCGGACAGCCGAGGCTACACCTTC.

This clone showed up just once. The chain uses TRBV7-9 and TRBJ2-2; 9 bases line up with TRBD2. The CDR3 spans 18 residues. With 10 bases clipped from V and 0 bases from J, the junction kept 15 bases outside the gene matches. Germline CDR1 SEHNR, CDR2 FQNEAQ (reference sequence). CDR3 amino acids: CATPGASGDSANTGELFF. DNA for the CDR3: TGTGCCACCCCAGGGGCTAGCGGGGACTCCGCGAACACCGGGGAGCTGTTTTTT.

The chain employs TRBV29-1 and TRBJ1-2; D might be TRBD1 (5 bases). The germline CDR1 and CDR2 sequences are SQVTM and ANQGSEA. The CDR3 has 12 amino acids. V lost 5 bases and J lost 7, with 14 bases in between. As DNA, the CDR3 is TGCAGCGTTCCAGGGCTCGAGGGTGGCTACACCTTC. Protein sequence: CSVPGLEGGYTF.

This clone was observed a single time. The chain is built from TRBV11-3 and TRBJ2-2; 12 bases agree with TRBD2. Unmatched junction bases numbered 1, after V lost 1 base and J lost 4 bases. The CDR3 runs to 16 residues. Germline-derived CDR1 and CDR2 are SGHNT and YENEEA. CDR3 residues: CASSLGLAGVTGELFF. The CDR3 nucleotides are TGTGCCAGCAGCTTAGGACTAGCGGGGGTCACCGGGGAGCTGTTTTTT.

The chain links TRBV19 to TRBJ2-1; unclear D gene. The CDR3 is 15 amino acids. Trimming took off 0 bases at V and 7 bases at J, with 13 bases between the two ends. Germline V CDR1 and CDR2: LNHDA, SQIVND (reference sequence). CDR3 protein: CASSIDDRSRNEQFF. The CDR3 bases are TGTGCCAGTAGTATAGATGACCGCAGTAGAAATGAGCAGTTCTTC.

This clone was found a few times. The J gene is TRBJ2-3, the V gene TRBV9; D is unresolved. This CDR3 has 15 amino acids. The germline V and J ends were trimmed by 4 bases and 2 bases, with 14 bases remaining between them. Germline V gene sequence: CDR1 SGDLS, CDR2 YYNGEE. The CDR3 region is CASSPRPAPTDTQYF. In DNA, the CDR3 is TGTGCCAGCAGCCCCCGTCCAGCCCCCACAGATACGCAGTATTTT. The whole variable domain, filled in from reference TRBV9 and TRBJ2-3, reads DSGVTQTPKHLITATGQRVTLRCSPRSGDLSVYWYQQSLDQGLQFLIQYYNGEERAKGNILERFSAQQFPDLHSELNLSSLELGDSALYFCASSPRPAPTDTQYFGPGTRLTVL.

Comment on this clone: The junction and the germline gene differ at one end; a read error may be behind it. The same CDR3 is also encoded by other DNA sequences in this sample. The chain employs TRBV7-7 and TRBJ2-2; no clear D gene. Germline assignment: CDR1 SSHAT and CDR2 FNYEAQ (reference sequence). This CDR3 has 13 residues. The CDR3 protein is CASSLDLTGELFF. The DNA of the CDR3 is TGTGCTAGCAGCTTAGATCTGACCGGGGAGCTGTTTTTT.

This sequence joins TRBV5-1 and TRBJ2-7; D is uncertain. Looked up from germline, CDR1 is SGHRS and CDR2 is YFSETQ. CDR3 length: 17 residues. Trimming left V 0 bases short and J 0 bases short, with 16 bases between. For the CDR3, the DNA is TGCGCCAGCAGCTTGGCCATTAAAACAGAAAGCTCCTACGAGCAGTACTTC. This sequence encodes CASSLAIKTESSYEQYF.

The V and J genes are TRBV6-1 and TRBJ1-5, with 11 bases identical to TRBD1. J was trimmed by 5 bases and V by 7 bases; bases with no gene match: 4. CDR3 length: 14 amino acids. Germline CDR1 and CDR2: MNHNS and SASEGT. The CDR3 sequence is CASMRDRGDQPQHF. The DNA of the CDR3 is TGTGCCAGCATGCGGGACAGGGGGGATCAGCCCCAGCATTTT.

The V gene is TRBV18, the J gene TRBJ1-4; D call uncertain. Germline assignment: CDR1 KGHSH and CDR2 LQKENI. The germline V and J ends were trimmed by 6 bases and 7 bases, with 18 bases remaining between them. The CDR3 is 15 amino acids. The CDR3 sequence: CASSPEAGWGEKLFF. The CDR3 DNA sequence: TGTGCCAGCTCCCCAGAAGCGGGTTGGGGTGAAAAACTGTTTTTT.

This clone came up a few times. This chain joins TRBV7-9 and TRBJ2-3; 13 nucleotides line up with TRBD2. This CDR3 spans 15 amino acids. Trimming cost V 3 bases and J 4 bases; bases outside gene matches: 1. Looked up from germline, CDR1 is SEHNR and CDR2 is FQNEAQ (reference sequence). In nucleotides, the CDR3 is TGTGCCAGCAGCTTTACTAGCGGGGGGGCAGATACGCAGTATTTT. This gives the protein CASSFTSGGADTQYF.

V and J are TRBV6-6 and TRBJ2-3; 9 bases are a match to TRBD2. The CDR3 is 14 residues long. Per germline, CDR1 MNHNY and CDR2 SVGAGI (reference sequence). After removal of 7 bases from V and 4 bases from J, the junction contained 6 bases not matched to a gene. The CDR3: CASKRTSDADTQYF. The DNA for the CDR3 is TGTGCCAGCAAAAGGACTAGCGACGCAGATACGCAGTATTTT.

This rearrangement joins TRBV5-6 to TRBJ1-4; no clear D. This CDR3 has 17 amino acids. Germline-derived CDR1 and CDR2 are SGHDT and YYEEEE. With 4 bases removed from V and 1 base from J, the gap between germline ends came to 17 bases. CDR3 nucleotide sequence: TGTGCCAGCAGCATAGCAGGTCGTGGGGTAACTAATGAAAAACTGTTTTTT. Translation gives CASSIAGRGVTNEKLFF. Based on the CDR3 plus reference TRBV5-6 and TRBJ1-4, the full variable domain is DAGVTQSPTHLIKTRGQQVTLRCSPKSGHDTVSWYQQALGQGPQFIFQYYEEEERQRGNFPDRFSGHQFPNYSSELNVNALLLGDSALYLCASSIAGRGVTNEKLFFGSGTQLSVL.

V is TRBV11-3 and J is TRBJ2-2; no firm D call. Looked up from germline, CDR1 is SGHNT and CDR2 is YENEEA. This CDR3 contains 12 residues. Trimming took off 5 bases at V and 4 bases at J, with 5 bases between the two ends. DNA of the CDR3: TGTGCCAGCAGCGGTGGCACCGGGGAGCTGTTTTTT. This sequence encodes CASSGGTGELFF.

The chain combines TRBV6-1 with TRBJ1-1; possible D gene TRBD1, 6 bases. Germline V gene sequence: CDR1 MNHNS, CDR2 SASEGT. Trimming stripped 4 bases from V and 4 bases from J, with 13 bases between. The CDR3 is 14 residues long. CDR3 amino acids: CASSGVKGGTEAFF. The CDR3 DNA follows: TGTGCCAGCAGTGGGGTCAAGGGGGGCACTGAAGCTTTCTTT.

As concerns this clone: Different DNA sequences within this sample yield the same CDR3. The chain employs TRBV5-1 and TRBJ2-5; D is ambiguous. The CDR3 sequence is 14 residues long. The V end was cut by 4 bases, the J end by 1 base, with 11 bases between. The germline CDR1 and CDR2 sequences are SGHRS and YFSETQ. CDR3 DNA sequence: TGCGCCAGCAGCGAACAAGGCATCCAAGAGACCCAGTACTTC. Residues: CASSEQGIQETQYF.

The J gene is TRBJ1-1, the V gene TRBV5-8; D is unclear. The length of the CDR3 is 13 residues. Germline V gene data show CDR1 as SGHTS and CDR2 as YDEGEE. The germline V and J ends were trimmed by 0 bases and 8 bases, with 11 bases remaining between them. In nucleotides, the CDR3 is TGTGCCAGCAGCTTGGAGGTGGGAGGCGAAGCTTTCTTT. Residues: CASSLEVGGEAFF.

The chain combines TRBV5-1 with TRBJ2-5; no definite D call. This CDR3 contains 14 residues. Germline lookup yields CDR1 SGHRS and CDR2 YFSETQ. The V gene lost 2 bases and the J gene lost 1 base, with 9 bases spanning the gap. CDR3 nucleotide sequence: TGCGCCAGCAGCTTTGGGAACTCCCAAGAGACCCAGTACTTC. It codes for CASSFGNSQETQYF. The complete variable domain, with remaining parts taken from reference TRBV5-1 and TRBJ2-5, reads KAGVTQTPRYLIKTRGQQVTLSCSPISGHRSVSWYQQTPGQGLQFLFEYFSETQRNKGNFPGRFSGRQFSNSRSEMNVSTLELGDSALYLCASSFGNSQETQYFGPGTRLLVL.